This TCR beta chain is from a study of cytomegalovirus exposure and HLA in healthy donors. Germline-derived CDR1 and CDR2 are MNHNS and SASEGT. The V and J ends lost 8 bases and 11 bases, in that order; junction bases with no gene match: 8. CDR3 length: 13 residues. Sequenced by immunoSEQ multiplex PCR; TCRdb stores in-frame clones only, minus some. Of 150,000 to 250,000 clones listed, 84% are singletons. The TCR originated in a woman aged 25 to 39 in good health and CMV-seropositive. This chain connects TRBV6-1 to TRBJ1-5; TRBD1 matches at 11 bases. What was sequenced was PBMCs. The DNA for the CDR3 is TGTGCCAGCGCTAAGGACAGGGGGCTGGCCCAGCATTTT. It is translated as CASAKDRGLAQHF.